This is a list of T cell receptor beta chains from one sample in a study of ipilimumab plus nivolumab after autologous stem cell transplantation. Generated by immunoSEQ multiplex PCR, the TCRdb table keeps only in-frame clones and is missing some. The sample lists over 15,000 clones; roughly four fifths were seen once. This specimen consisted of PBMCs, obtained in a trial of ipilimumab plus nivolumab as post-transplant consolidation. All receptors come from a male donor with diffuse large B-cell lymphoma. CDR3s include the opening cysteine and the closing phenylalanine or tryptophan. The D gene is left open where the match is weak. The listing skips clone size in some rows; elsewhere it reads once, few, many or a size class.

J,V,D,size,DNA,CDR3
TRBJ2-3,TRBV7-2,TRBD2,NA,TGTGCCAGCCAGCGGGGGGACACAGATACGCAGTATTTT,CASQRGDTDTQYF
TRBJ1-1,TRBV11-2,NA,once,TGTGCCAGCTCAGGGTCCACTGAAGCTTTCTTT,CASSGSTEAFF
TRBJ2-5,TRBV19,TRBD1,once,TGTGCCAGTAGTATAGACCCGACAGGGGAAGAGACCCAGTACTTC,CASSIDPTGEETQYF
TRBJ1-4,TRBV20-1,NA,few,TGCAGTGCTAGAGGTGATGAAAAACTGTTTTTT,CSARGDEKLFF
TRBJ1-2,TRBV6-5,TRBD1,NA,TGTGCCAGCAGTTTCCGCGGGACAGGGAACTATGGCTACACCTTC,CASSFRGTGNYGYTF
TRBJ2-3,TRBV10-2,NA,NA,TGCGCCAGCATTTCGGCCCCTCCCGAGGCAGATACGCAGTATTTT,CASISAPPEADTQYF
TRBJ1-3,TRBV7-2,NA,NA,TGTGCCAGCAGCTTTGCGGTTAGCTCTGGAAACACCATATATTTT,CASSFAVSSGNTIYF
TRBJ2-7,TRBV7-3,TRBD2,NA,TGTGCCAGCAGCTTGGGTAGCGGGGGGTACGAGCAGTACTTC,CASSLGSGGYEQYF
TRBJ2-5,TRBV5-6,TRBD2,few,TGTGCCAGCAGCTTGAGGCTAGCGGGGTTCGAGGAGACCCAGTACTTC,CASSLRLAGFEETQYF
TRBJ1-5,TRBV27,NA,medium-sized,TGTGCCAGCAGTCCAACGGGGAGTATAATAGGCAATCAGCCCCAGCATTTT,CASSPTGSIIGNQPQHF
TRBJ2-7,TRBV7-2,NA,NA,TGTGCCAGCAGCTTAGTTGGCAGGAGTATTGTCCCTTACGAGCAGTACTTC,CASSLVGRSIVPYEQYF
TRBJ1-1,TRBV6-6,NA,once,TGTGCCAGCAGTACCGGGACACGGACTGAAGCTTTCTTT,CASSTGTRTEAFF
TRBJ2-1,TRBV10-3,TRBD2,NA,TGTGCCGCCGACGGGGGGAGCAATGAGCAGTTCTTC,CAADGGSNEQFF
TRBJ2-6,TRBV7-9,NA,NA,TGTGCCAGCAGCCCTTCTGGGGCCAACGTCCTGACTTTC,CASSPSGANVLTF
TRBJ2-3,TRBV2,TRBD2,NA,TGTGCCAGCAGTGAAGGTCTAGCGGGGTCTGATACGCAGTATTTT,CASSEGLAGSDTQYF
TRBJ2-4,TRBV5-4,NA,NA,TGTGCCAGCAGCATCCAAGGAGGGACCAAAAACATTCAGTACTTC,CASSIQGGTKNIQYF
TRBJ2-5,TRBV7-9,NA,NA,TGTGCCAGCAGCTTAGAGGGCATTGGGAGTACCCAGTACTTC,CASSLEGIGSTQYF
TRBJ2-2,TRBV4-3,NA,NA,TGCGCCAGCAGCCAACATGCCTCCACCGGGGAGCTGTTTTTT,CASSQHASTGELFF
TRBJ2-2,TRBV5-1,TRBD2,NA,TGCGCCAGCAGCGGGACTAGCGGGGGGACGAACACCGGGGAGCTGTTTTTT,CASSGTSGGTNTGELFF
TRBJ2-5,TRBV6-1,TRBD1,NA,TGTGCCAGCAGTGCACCAAGTTACCAGGGGGCCCAGTACTTC,CASSAPSYQGAQYF
TRBJ1-1,TRBV5-6,NA,NA,TGTGCCAGCAGCCGACTAGGGGGGATTAACACTGAAGCTTTCTTT,CASSRLGGINTEAFF
TRBJ1-1,TRBV10-3,NA,NA,TGTGCCAGCGTTGACTTGTCGAACACTGAAGCTTTCTTT,CASVDLSNTEAFF
TRBJ2-1,TRBV11-2,TRBD1,NA,TGTGCCAGCAGCCCCCAAGGGACAGGGTTTAATGAGCAGTTCTTC,CASSPQGTGFNEQFF
TRBJ2-7,TRBV4-1,TRBD2,NA,TGCGCCAGCAGCCCACTGGCGGGGGATCACTACGAGCAGTACTTC,CASSPLAGDHYEQYF
TRBJ2-1,TRBV7-7,NA,NA,TGTGCTAGCAGCCTGGCGACAGGCTCCTACAATGAGCAGTTCTTC,CASSLATGSYNEQFF
TRBJ2-1,TRBV6-5,NA,NA,TGTGCCAGCAGTTATGACAGGGAGGCTGAGCAGTTCTTC,CASSYDREAEQFF
TRBJ1-6,TRBV30,NA,NA,TGTGCCTGGAGTGTGTTTGGGGGGACGGCTAATTCACCCCTCCACTTT,CAWSVFGGTANSPLHF
TRBJ2-2,TRBV5-4,NA,NA,TGTGCCAGCAGCTTGGACGGGGGCGCAGACACCGGGGAGCTGTTTTTT,CASSLDGGADTGELFF
TRBJ2-2,TRBV7-2,NA,once,TGTGCCAGCAGCTCCCCCCTCGGGCAAAACACCGGGGAGCTGTTTTTT,CASSSPLGQNTGELFF
TRBJ1-6,TRBV15,TRBD1,NA,TGTGCCACCAGCATCATAACAGGGGGAGTCTCACCCCTCCACTTT,CATSIITGGVSPLHF
TRBJ2-4,TRBV5-8,TRBD1,NA,TGTGCCAGCAGCTTGGGGACAGGGGGCAAAAACATTCAGTACTTC,CASSLGTGGKNIQYF
TRBJ1-5,TRBV12-5,NA,NA,TGTGCTAGTGGTTTGTCACTGGGTCAGCCCCAGCATTTT,CASGLSLGQPQHF
TRBJ1-5,TRBV4-1,NA,NA,TGCGCCAGCAGCCAAAGCCCACAGGGAGGACAGCCCCAGCATTTT,CASSQSPQGGQPQHF
TRBJ1-4,TRBV4-1,NA,NA,TGCGCCAGCAGCCAAGTTGAGCAGCAGAATGAAAAACTGTTTTTT,CASSQVEQQNEKLFF
TRBJ2-1,TRBV7-8,NA,NA,TGTGCCAGCAGCCCCGAAGGCGGTCGAACTAACAATGAGCAGTTCTTC,CASSPEGGRTNNEQFF
TRBJ2-3,TRBV7-6,NA,NA,TGTGCCAGCAGCCGATCAACCACAGATACGCAGTATTTT,CASSRSTTDTQYF
TRBJ1-1,TRBV9,NA,NA,TGTGCCAGCAGCGTAGGTCAGGCAGGCACTGAAGCTTTCTTT,CASSVGQAGTEAFF
TRBJ2-2,TRBV7-9,TRBD1,NA,TGTGCCAGCAGCCCGGGACAGGCAAACACCGGGGAGCTGTTTTTT,CASSPGQANTGELFF
TRBJ2-2,TRBV5-1,NA,NA,TGCGCCAGCAGCTTTCAGGGTACGGACACCGGGGAGCTGTTTTTT,CASSFQGTDTGELFF
TRBJ1-3,TRBV2,NA,NA,TGTGCCAGTGGAAACGGACGGTCCTCTGGAAACACCATATATTTT,CASGNGRSSGNTIYF
TRBJ2-7,TRBV5-8,TRBD2,NA,TGTGCCAGCAGGGGGGGGGTGAGCTACGAGCAGTACTTC,CASRGGVSYEQYF
TRBJ2-7,TRBV27,TRBD1,medium-sized,TGTGCCAGCGGTCTTAACAGGGGGCCCCCGTATGACGAGCAGTACTTC,CASGLNRGPPYDEQYF
TRBJ2-3,TRBV2,TRBD2,once,TGTGCCGGAAGTGCGGGGGGCACAGATACGCAGTATTTT,CAGSAGGTDTQYF
TRBJ1-5,TRBV7-9,NA,NA,TGTGCCAGCAGCTTAGCGGGCAATCCCCAGCATTTT,CASSLAGNPQHF
TRBJ1-1,TRBV9,NA,NA,TGTGCCAGCAGCGAGGACACAGGGACTGAAGCTTTCTTT,CASSEDTGTEAFF
TRBJ1-6,TRBV6-1,NA,NA,TGTGTGGCCGGGGGAGGGAGCTCCTATAATTCACCCCTCCACTTT,CVAGGGSSYNSPLHF
TRBJ2-3,TRBV9,NA,NA,TGTGCCAGCAGTTACACCTTTAATCCAGATACGCAGTATTTT,CASSYTFNPDTQYF
TRBJ2-3,TRBV6-5,NA,few,TGTGCCAGCAGACAGGGTTCAAGCACAGATACGCAGTATTTT,CASRQGSSTDTQYF
TRBJ1-2,TRBV20-1,NA,NA,TGCAGTGCTCCCCCGGATATGGGCTACACCTTC,CSAPPDMGYTF
TRBJ1-2,TRBV7-9,TRBD1,once,TGTGCCAGCAGCTTAGCGGTGACAGGGTATGGCTACACCTTC,CASSLAVTGYGYTF
TRBJ2-7,TRBV6-5,NA,NA,TGTGCCAGCAGTTACGGACTGACGGGAACCTACGAGCAGTACTTC,CASSYGLTGTYEQYF
TRBJ2-1,TRBV5-6,NA,NA,TGTGCCAGCAGCGCGGACAGACACAATGAGCAGTTCTTC,CASSADRHNEQFF
TRBJ2-7,TRBV9,NA,NA,TGTGCCAGCAGCCCCACGGTGGGGGGCGGCGAGCAGTACTTC,CASSPTVGGGEQYF